One and the same sample provided the 24 T cell receptor beta chains below, sequenced in a study of graft-versus-host responses after intestinal transplantation. The table came from immunoSEQ multiplex PCR; TCRdb's copy has only in-frame clones and leaves some out. The data contain about 85,000 clones, roughly 80% of them singletons. No antigens are known for them. The source material was unstimulated CD4+ T cells sorted from spleen or lymph node cells, sampled before intestinal transplant. The source is a human donor who received an intestinal transplant.

V gene TRBV6-5 combines with J gene TRBJ2-1; 7 nucleotides line up with TRBD2. Germline values: CDR1 MNHEY, CDR2 SVGAGI. This CDR3 is 14 amino acids long. The junction had 8 bases not matched to a gene; V was cut back by 8 bases and J by 4 bases. CDR3 nucleotides: TGTGCCAGCGCCGGGACTAAAGGGTACAATGAGCAGTTCTTC. Protein product: CASAGTKGYNEQFF.

V is TRBV5-4 and J is TRBJ2-7; 8 bases agree with TRBD2. J was trimmed by 6 bases and V by 4 bases; bases with no gene match: 12. Germline loops: CDR1 SGHNT, CDR2 YYREEE (reference sequence). The CDR3 loop spans 15 amino acids. DNA of the CDR3: TGTGCCAGCAGCCCCGCCGGGAGCGGGAGTGGCGAGCAGTACTTC. Encoded protein: CASSPAGSGSGEQYF.

In its sample, this clone was seen a few times. The chain carries TRBV29-1 and TRBJ2-3, with 15 bases that match TRBD2. The V segment lost 7 bases and the J segment 4 bases; nucleotides outside the gene matches: 3. This CDR3 spans 14 amino acids. Germline CDR1 SQVTM, CDR2 ANQGSEA. CDR3 nucleotides: TGCAGCGCTGGGACTAGCGGGAGGTCAGATACGCAGTATTTT. Residues: CSAGTSGRSDTQYF.

As DNA, the CDR3 is TGTGCCAGCAGCACCCGACCGGGGGAGGGGCCCCAGCATTTT. Protein sequence: CASSTRPGEGPQHF. The rearrangement uses TRBV9 and TRBJ1-5, with a tentative D call TRBD1 (5 bases). Trimming took 4 bases from V and 9 from J, leaving 17 bases between them. The CDR3 spans 14 residues. CDR1 SGDLS and CDR2 YYNGEE come from the germline V gene.

This sequence joins TRBV2 and TRBJ2-2; the match to TRBD1 covers 11 bases. V shed 7 bases and J 6 bases; nucleotides not matched to a gene: 7. The CDR3 is made up of 15 amino acids. Germline CDR1 and CDR2: SNHLY and FYNNEI. Here the CDR3 DNA reads TGTGCCAGCAATTATGGGGGACAGGGGGCCGGGGAGCTGTTTTTT. It yields the protein CASNYGGQGAGELFF.

J is TRBJ2-1 and V is TRBV5-5, with a tentative D call TRBD2 (6 bases). With 4 bases removed from V and 2 bases from J, the gap between germline ends came to 16 bases. Germline CDR1 and CDR2: SGHKS and YYEKEE (reference sequence). This CDR3 comprises 16 residues. The CDR3 sequence is CASSLRGSGAYNEQFF. The CDR3 DNA follows: TGTGCCAGCAGCCTCCGGGGTAGCGGCGCCTACAATGAGCAGTTCTTC. Combining the CDR3 with reference TRBV5-5 and TRBJ2-1 gives the whole variable domain DAGVTQSPTHLIKTRGQQVTLRCSPISGHKSVSWYQQVLGQGPQFIFQYYEKEERGRGNFPDRFSARQFPNYSSELNVNALLLGDSALYLCASSLRGSGAYNEQFFGPGTRLTVL.

The J gene is TRBJ2-2, the V gene TRBV2; 8 bases are a match to TRBD1. The CDR3 length is 16 residues. V gave up 6 bases and J gave up 2 bases; unmatched junction bases: 8. CDR1 is SNHLY, CDR2 FYNNEI, per germline. The CDR3 here is CASSPTGAPNTGELFF. The CDR3 DNA is TGTGCCAGCAGCCCGACAGGGGCCCCCAACACCGGGGAGCTGTTTTTT.

The chain combines TRBV6-5 with TRBJ2-5; TRBD2 aligns across 8 bases. Germline CDR1 MNHEY, CDR2 SVGAGI. The CDR3 contains 15 residues. Losses at the gene ends were 7 bases for V and 3 bases for J; bases not matched to a gene: 10. The CDR3 here is CASTYGGGGEETQYF. CDR3 sequence (DNA): TGTGCCAGCACCTACGGGGGGGGTGGAGAAGAGACCCAGTACTTC.

V usage is TRBV5-4 and J usage is TRBJ1-4, with TRBD1 matching 10 bases. This CDR3 spans 15 amino acids. V lost 0 bases, J lost 7 bases, and 3 bases stayed unmatched. Looked up from germline, CDR1 is SGHNT and CDR2 is YYREEE (reference sequence). CDR3 coding DNA: TGTGCCAGCAGCTTGGCCGGACAGGGGGTTGAAAAACTGTTTTTT. Its translation is CASSLAGQGVEKLFF.

This rearrangement joins TRBV28 to TRBJ2-7; possibly TRBD1 for D (5 bases). CDR3 length: 12 amino acids. The germline CDR1 and CDR2 sequences are MDHEN and SYDVKM. The germline V and J ends were trimmed by 4 bases and 6 bases, with 10 bases remaining between them. The CDR3 region is CASSSREREQYF. DNA of the CDR3: TGTGCCAGCAGTTCCAGGGAACGCGAGCAGTACTTC.

This clone showed up just a few times. The rearrangement joins TRBV11-3 to TRBJ2-5; 7 nucleotides align to TRBD1. The CDR3 is made up of 13 amino acids. Trimming at V came to 5 bases and at J to 3 bases, leaving 3 bases not matched to a gene. Germline V gives CDR1 SGHNT, CDR2 YENEEA. The CDR3 loop is CASSPGTEETQYF. The CDR3 DNA follows: TGTGCCAGCAGCCCCGGGACAGAAGAGACCCAGTACTTC.

The rearrangement joins TRBV5-1 to TRBJ1-5; 8 bases map to TRBD1. Germline V gene data show CDR1 as SGHRS and CDR2 as YFSETQ. V was clipped by 1 base and J by 0 bases; unmatched bases: 6. The CDR3 spans 17 residues. The CDR3 DNA is TGCGCCAGCAGCTTGTGGACAGGGTTTAATAGCAATCAGCCCCAGCATTTT. Its protein product is CASSLWTGFNSNQPQHF.

J is TRBJ1-2 and V is TRBV7-6; weak D call: TRBD1 (6 bases). There are 14 residues in the CDR3. The V end lost 1 base, the J end lost 4 bases, and 10 bases lay between the germline ends. Germline values: CDR1 SGHVS, CDR2 FNYEAQ. The CDR3 bases are TGTGCCAGCAGCTTAGGGAGCAGGGGCTATGGCTACACCTTC. Translated: CASSLGSRGYGYTF.

The chain is built from TRBV4-2 and TRBJ2-5; TRBD2 aligns across 10 bases. CDR1 is LGHNA, CDR2 YNFKEQ, per germline. CDR3 length: 18 residues. V lost 0 bases to trimming and J lost 2 bases; unmatched junction nucleotides: 9. CDR3 sequence (DNA): TGTGCCAGCAGCCAAGAGGGCCCAGCGGGGGGGTTTCAAGAGACCCAGTACTTC. Protein sequence: CASSQEGPAGGFQETQYF.

V and J are TRBV6-5 and TRBJ1-1; D not certain. CDR1 MNHEY and CDR2 SVGAGI come from the germline V gene. The CDR3 is 12 amino acids. Between the trimmed V and J ends, which lost 5 bases and 8 bases, there was a span of 12 bases. The CDR3 sequence: CASSEPPGEAFF. CDR3 sequence (DNA): TGTGCCAGCAGTGAACCGCCAGGAGAAGCTTTCTTT.

The gene calls are TRBV28 and TRBJ1-4; tentatively, D is TRBD1 (6 bases). This CDR3 spans 15 amino acids. Germline V CDR1 and CDR2: MDHEN, SYDVKM. Trimming shortened V by 2 bases and J by 3 bases, and 10 bases separated the two germline ends. CDR3 sequence reads: CASSLQGRANEKLFF. The CDR3 bases are TGTGCCAGCAGTTTACAGGGGAGGGCTAATGAAAAACTGTTTTTT.

The chain joins TRBV28 to TRBJ2-6; a possible D gene is TRBD2 (6 bases). The CDR3 has 14 residues. Trimming took 6 bases from V and 3 from J, leaving 9 bases between them. The germline CDR1 and CDR2 sequences are MDHEN and SYDVKM. The CDR3, as DNA: TGTGCCAGCAGGCCCGGGGGTGGGGCCAACGTCCTGACTTTC. This sequence encodes CASRPGGGANVLTF.

The CDR3 coding sequence is TGTGCCAGCAGTTACAGGGGACAGGGTCACAATGAGCAGTTCTTC. Its protein product is CASSYRGQGHNEQFF. The rearrangement uses TRBV6-5 and TRBJ2-1, with 9 bases aligning to TRBD1. The J segment lost 5 bases and the V segment lost 2 bases, leaving 4 bases of the junction unmatched. CDR3 length: 15 residues. CDR1 and CDR2 (germline): MNHEY, SVGAGI.

The chain has TRBV11-3 and TRBJ2-2, with 7 nucleotides matching TRBD1. This CDR3 is 14 amino acids long. The germline CDR1 and CDR2 sequences are SGHNT and YENEEA. The ends lost 4 bases at V and 4 bases at J; junction bases unmatched: 3. The CDR3, as DNA: TGTGCCAGCAGCTCCGGGACAGTCACCGGGGAGCTGTTTTTT. This gives the protein CASSSGTVTGELFF.

The genes are TRBV2 and TRBJ1-1; D remains ambiguous. The germline CDR1 and CDR2 sequences are SNHLY and FYNNEI. The CDR3 consists of 13 residues. Between the trimmed V and J ends, which lost 3 bases and 7 bases, there was a span of 12 bases. The CDR3 DNA follows: TGTGCCAGCAGTGAGCGTCGGCAGGATGAAGCTTTCTTT. Translated, it gives CASSERRQDEAFF.

The V call is TRBV5-1, the J call TRBJ2-7, with TRBD2 as a possible D gene (5 bases). Trimming removed 4 bases from V and 2 bases from J, with 13 bases in between. The CDR3 has 14 amino acids. CDR1 and CDR2 (germline): SGHRS, YFSETQ. The CDR3 loop is CASSPGGATYEQYF. In DNA, the CDR3 is TGCGCCAGCAGCCCCGGAGGTGCGACCTACGAGCAGTACTTC.

V usage is TRBV4-1 and J usage is TRBJ2-5; 10 nucleotides match TRBD2. The germline V gene encodes CDR1 MGHRA and CDR2 YSYEKL. This CDR3 spans 17 amino acids. J was trimmed by 4 bases and V by 2 bases; bases with no gene match: 10. The CDR3 sequence: CASSQKGLAGAGETQYF. CDR3 sequence (DNA): TGCGCCAGCAGCCAAAAGGGGCTAGCGGGGGCGGGAGAGACCCAGTACTTC.

Comments on this clone: The identical CDR3 is also encoded by other nucleotide sequences in the sample. DNA for the CDR3: TGTGCCAGCAGTTTAGGTAGCTCCTACAATGAGCAGTTCTTC. Its protein product is CASSLGSSYNEQFF. The chain is built from TRBV28 and TRBJ2-1, with no clear D. Germline V gene sequence: CDR1 MDHEN, CDR2 SYDVKM. The CDR3 runs to 14 residues. Trimming left V 2 bases short and J 0 bases short, with 5 bases between.

The DNA of the CDR3 is TGTGCCAGCAGCTTAGATATCGGGGACCAGTACTTC. This gives the protein CASSLDIGDQYF. This rearrangement joins TRBV7-9 to TRBJ2-5, with a weak D call TRBD2 (5 bases). Trimming removed 1 base at V and 10 bases at J, with 10 bases between. The CDR3 runs 12 residues. The germline V gene has CDR1 SEHNR and CDR2 FQNEAQ (reference sequence).